This T cell receptor (beta chain) was identified in a study of T-cell reconstitution after alpha-beta-depleted transplantation in children. Findings and limits, study-wide: Where some patients showed high TCRbeta diversity at day 60, it came from recipient T cells and thymic progenitors that had survived. Expanded graft clones, several hundred of them, were reportedly the source of alpha-beta T cells about two months after transplant. Among T cells one year after transplant, newly produced cells accounted for most counts and diversity.

The authors prepared the TCRbeta library with unique molecular identifiers. TCRdb processed the PCR reads anew with MiXCR; each CDR3 protein has one entry. The table shows fewer than 1 million distinct CDR3 sequences, with roughly 16% occurring only once. There are a few counts of this clonotype. Its antigen is not known. Germline-derived CDR1 and CDR2 are SGHRS and YFSETQ. This CDR3 has 15 residues. Trimming removed 1 base at V and 2 bases at J, with 12 bases between. This sequence was found in a male patient under 18 who had a stem cell transplant for acute lymphoblastic leukemia, so the T cells may come from the graft donor. This chain uses TRBV5-1 with TRBJ2-5, with D perhaps matching TRBD2 (6 bases). The material sequenced was PBMCs, mostly from graft donor cells, taken 360 days after TCRalphabeta/CD19-depleted stem cell transplant. The DNA for the CDR3 is TGCGCCAGCAGCTTGCGGGGGACCTATCAAGAGACCCAGTACTTC. Protein sequence: CASSLRGTYQETQYF.